Listed here are 14 T cell receptor beta chains from one sample, sequenced in a study of T cells in pancreatic ductal adenocarcinoma. Surgery without prior neoadjuvant therapy was the treatment of the selected pancreatic ductal adenocarcinoma patients. The assay was immunoSEQ multiplex PCR, and TCRdb's table has in-frame clones only and misses some. The sample lists some 2,500 clones, roughly 84% occurring once. Sequencing input: pancreatic tumor tissue. These receptors were taken from a human donor with pancreatic ductal adenocarcinoma.

This chain links TRBV19 with TRBJ2-5, with TRBD2 matching over 14 bases. The CDR3 is 15 amino acids. Unmatched junction bases numbered 5, after V lost 8 bases and J lost 3 bases. Germline values: CDR1 LNHDA, CDR2 SQIVND (reference sequence). In nucleotides, the CDR3 is TGTGCCAGTGGGACTAGCGGGAGTTTAAAAGAGACCCAGTACTTC. This sequence encodes CASGTSGSLKETQYF.

V gene TRBV11-1 combines with J gene TRBJ2-7; possible D gene TRBD2, 6 bases. CDR1 SGHAT and CDR2 FQDESV come from the germline V gene (reference sequence). This CDR3 comprises 13 residues. The germline V and J ends were trimmed by 2 bases and 6 bases, with 11 bases remaining between them. CDR3 loop: CASSLLAGFEQYF. The CDR3 nucleotides read TGTGCCAGCAGCTTACTGGCGGGGTTCGAGCAGTACTTC.

This clone has a single count. The chain has TRBV28 and TRBJ1-1, with D possibly TRBD1 on 6 matching bases. CDR1 MDHEN and CDR2 SYDVKM come from the germline V gene. This CDR3 contains 14 residues. V was pared by 5 bases and J by 6 bases, with 16 bases between. DNA of the CDR3: TGTGCCAGCAGTCGGGACACCCCTCCCCCTGAAGCTTTCTTT. This translates into CASSRDTPPPEAFF.

The V gene is TRBV1, the J gene TRBJ2-3; TRBD2, the D gene given by the table, was not confirmed from the DNA. TRBV1 is marked as a pseudogene. The CDR3 runs 13 residues. Here the CDR3 reads CTSSQEGGDTQYF. The DNA of the CDR3 is TGCACCAGCAGCCAAGAGGGGGGAGATACGCAGTATTTT.

Here the CDR3 reads CASSFGGGGATDTQYF. The CDR3 DNA reads TGTGCCAGCAGCTTCGGGGGAGGGGGGGCCACAGATACGCAGTATTTT. J is TRBJ2-3 and V is TRBV7-8; D might be TRBD2 (7 bases). Germline values: CDR1 SGHVS, CDR2 FQNEAQ. This CDR3 has 16 amino acids. The V end was cut by 3 bases, the J end by 2 bases, with 15 bases between.

The V and J genes are TRBV7-6 and TRBJ2-2; D not certain. The CDR3 has 12 amino acids. The V end was cut by 2 bases, the J end by 8 bases, with 6 bases between. Germline CDR1 and CDR2: SGHVS and FNYEAQ. In DNA form, the CDR3 reads TGTGCCAGCAGCTTAATCCTAGGGGAGCTGTTTTTT. Translation: CASSLILGELFF.

The rearrangement uses TRBV5-1 and TRBJ2-7; possible D gene TRBD1, 5 bases. V lost 6 bases and J lost 7, with 20 bases in between. Germline CDR1 and CDR2: SGHRS and YFSETQ. This CDR3 is built from 14 residues. DNA of the CDR3: TGCGCCAGCAATCGGGTGCCAGGGTCGCATGAGCAGTACTTC. Translated: CASNRVPGSHEQYF.

This clone was seen a single time. The chain has TRBV11-3 and TRBJ2-1, with 8 bases aligning to TRBD2. Germline V CDR1 and CDR2: SGHNT, YENEEA. CDR3 length: 15 amino acids. V shed 1 base, J shed 7 bases, and the junction held 6 bases outside the gene matches. In DNA, the CDR3 is TGTGCCAGCAGCTTAGGGACTAGCAGAGGGAATGAGCAGTTCTTC. Protein sequence: CASSLGTSRGNEQFF.

The chain carries TRBV6-1 and TRBJ1-2; possibly TRBD1 for D (5 bases). The germline V and J ends were trimmed by 4 bases and 3 bases, with 15 bases remaining between them. This CDR3 is 15 amino acids long. CDR1 MNHNS and CDR2 SASEGT come from the germline V gene. CDR3 DNA: TGTGCCAGCAGTGTTGGGGCTGGATCCGACTATGGCTACACCTTC. Its protein product is CASSVGAGSDYGYTF.

This chain connects TRBV21-1 to TRBJ2-5; TRBD1 is the table's D call and was not checked against the DNA. TRBV21-1 is an annotated pseudogene. The CDR3 length is 16 residues. Here the CDR3 DNA reads TGTGCCAGCAGCAAAGAAGCAGGGGGTCTCACAGAGACCCAGTACTTC. Residues: CASSKEAGGLTETQYF.

The chain has TRBV9 and TRBJ2-3; tentative D call: TRBD2 (5 bases). The length of the CDR3 is 16 residues. Per germline, CDR1 SGDLS and CDR2 YYNGEE. Trimming shortened V by 0 bases and J by 3 bases, and 14 bases separated the two germline ends. The CDR3 region has the DNA TGTGCCAGCAGCGTAGGAGGTGGGAGCGTGACAGATACGCAGTATTTT. It encodes CASSVGGGSVTDTQYF.

The chain employs TRBV10-2 and TRBJ1-5, with TRBD1 as a possible D gene (5 bases). CDR1 and CDR2 (germline): WSHSY, SAAADI. CDR3 length equals 15 residues. Trimming left V 4 bases short and J 2 bases short, with 12 bases between. The CDR3 nucleotides read TGCGCCAGCAGTGCTGGAGGGGCCGGCAATCAGCCCCAGCATTTT. Translation: CASSAGGAGNQPQHF.

This chain uses TRBV4-1 with TRBJ2-3; a possible D gene is TRBD2 (5 bases). From germline, CDR1 is MGHRA and CDR2 YSYEKL. V lost 4 bases to trimming and J lost 2 bases, with 13 bases between them. This CDR3 is built from 15 residues. The CDR3 sequence is CASSRPGLNTDTQYF. The DNA for the CDR3 is TGCGCCAGCAGCCGCCCCGGACTCAACACAGATACGCAGTATTTT.

This rearrangement joins TRBV5-8 to TRBJ2-1, with 7 bases matching TRBD1. The germline CDR1 and CDR2 sequences are SGHTS and YDEGEE. CDR3 length equals 17 residues. Unmatched junction bases numbered 13, after V lost 5 bases and J lost 2 bases. CDR3: CASSVRLFGQAYNEQFF. DNA of the CDR3: TGTGCCAGCAGTGTCCGCCTTTTCGGACAGGCCTACAATGAGCAGTTCTTC.